The 29 T cell receptor beta chains reported below all come from one sample, sequenced in a study of T-cell reconstitution after alpha-beta-depleted transplantation in children. The TCRbeta library incorporated unique molecular identifiers. From the PCR reads, TCRdb called clonotypes with MiXCR, one entry per CDR3 protein. The sample carries roughly 500,000 distinct CDR3 sequences, roughly 33% recorded once. This specimen was PBMCs from the stem cell graft donor, taken from the stem cell graft. Receptors originate from a human donor who donated a stem cell graft to a child with aplastic anemia.

DNA for the CDR3: TGTGCCAGCAGCCAGCCGGGGTTAGCGGAGACCCAGTACTTC. This gives the protein CASSQPGLAETQYF. V is TRBV5-6 and J is TRBJ2-5, with a weak D call TRBD2 (5 bases). The CDR3 length is 14 residues. CDR1 is SGHDT, CDR2 YYEEEE, per germline. V was pared by 4 bases and J by 5 bases, with 15 bases between.

The J gene is TRBJ1-1, the V gene TRBV4-1; no clear D gene. Germline-derived CDR1 and CDR2 are MGHRA and YSYEKL. V dropped 7 bases and J dropped 1 base, with 13 bases sitting between them. There are 14 residues in the CDR3. CDR3 in amino acids: CASTPDRANTEAFF. CDR3 bases: TGCGCCAGCACCCCGGACCGGGCGAACACTGAAGCTTTCTTT.

This chain links TRBV5-5 with TRBJ2-1; 10 bases are shared with TRBD2. Trimming removed 0 bases from V and 6 bases from J; junction bases left unmatched: 6. This CDR3 is 16 amino acids long. The germline V gene has CDR1 SGHKS and CDR2 YYEKEE (reference sequence). For the CDR3, the DNA is TGTGCCAGCAGCTTGGCCGCAGCGGGAGGGCGCAATGAGCAGTTCTTC. Residues: CASSLAAAGGRNEQFF. The full variable domain, its missing parts supplied by reference TRBV5-5 and TRBJ2-1, is DAGVTQSPTHLIKTRGQQVTLRCSPISGHKSVSWYQQVLGQGPQFIFQYYEKEERGRGNFPDRFSARQFPNYSSELNVNALLLGDSALYLCASSLAAAGGRNEQFFGPGTRLTVL.

This rearrangement joins TRBV18 to TRBJ2-5; TRBD1 matches 7 bases. Germline values: CDR1 KGHSH, CDR2 LQKENI. The CDR3 consists of 15 residues. With 6 bases clipped from V and 5 bases from J, the junction kept 12 bases outside the gene matches. The DNA for the CDR3 is TGTGCCAGCTCGCTTCCACAGGGGAAGGAGGAGACCCAGTACTTC. It specifies CASSLPQGKEETQYF.

The chain couples TRBV20-1 to TRBJ2-2; D is uncertain. This CDR3 is built from 15 residues. Looked up from germline, CDR1 is DFQATT and CDR2 is SNEGSKA (reference sequence). V was cut by 0 bases and J by 5 bases, with 13 bases left in between. The CDR3: CSARDPRFRTGELFF. Here the CDR3 DNA reads TGCAGTGCTAGAGATCCCAGGTTCAGGACCGGGGAGCTGTTTTTT.

V gene TRBV20-1 combines with J gene TRBJ2-1; D might be TRBD1 or TRBD2, each matching 5 bases. V lost 2 bases to trimming and J lost 8 bases, with 19 bases between them. The CDR3 consists of 15 residues. Germline V CDR1 and CDR2: DFQATT, SNEGSKA (reference sequence). The CDR3 DNA is TGCAGTGCTAGATTGGGACGGGACGGATACGATGAGCAGTTCTTC. Its protein product is CSARLGRDGYDEQFF.

This clonotype has a handful of counts. The chain employs TRBV20-1 and TRBJ2-5; tentatively, D is TRBD2 (6 bases). The CDR3 length is 16 residues. CDR1 and CDR2 from the germline V gene are DFQATT and SNEGSKA (reference sequence). The ends were cut back, 3 bases at V and 2 bases at J, with 19 bases in the middle. The CDR3 is CSARGSEPGGQETQYF. CDR3 nucleotide sequence: TGCAGTGCTAGGGGGTCGGAGCCTGGGGGGCAAGAGACCCAGTACTTC.

The sample holds a few counts of this clonotype. The genes are TRBV27 and TRBJ2-7, with D uncertain. Trimming shortened V by 2 bases and J by 1 base, and 9 bases separated the two germline ends. CDR1 and CDR2 from the germline V gene are MNHEY and SMNVEV (reference sequence). The CDR3 contains 14 residues. CDR3 sequence reads: CASSLLDQSYEQYF. CDR3 sequence (DNA): TGTGCCAGCAGTTTACTAGACCAATCCTACGAGCAGTACTTC.

The chain is built from TRBV5-5 and TRBJ2-2, with TRBD2 matching 9 bases. Trimming removed 2 bases from V and 7 bases from J; junction bases left unmatched: 6. The V gene's germline CDR1 is SGHKS and CDR2 YYEKEE (reference sequence). This CDR3 region has 15 residues. In DNA form, the CDR3 reads TGTGCCAGCAGCTTTAGCGGGAGAGCGGTCGGGGAGCTGTTTTTT. Residues: CASSFSGRAVGELFF.

This clonotype was detected only a few times. The V gene is TRBV12-3 or TRBV12-4, the J gene TRBJ2-3; 7 positions agree with TRBD2. V lost 5 bases, J lost 5 bases, and 4 bases stayed unmatched. The CDR3 runs to 13 residues. CDR3 region: CASSGGRGDTQYF. CDR3 bases: TGTGCCAGCAGTGGCGGGAGAGGAGATACGCAGTATTTT.

V and J are TRBV6-5 and TRBJ2-1; TRBD2 matches 7 bases. This CDR3 is built from 16 residues. V shed 0 bases and J 7 bases; nucleotides not matched to a gene: 9. The germline gives CDR1 MNHEY, CDR2 SVGAGI. The CDR3 DNA sequence: TGTGCCAGCAGTTACTCGAAGGTGACTAGCCGGAATGAGCAGTTCTTC. Translated, it gives CASSYSKVTSRNEQFF.

This clonotype has a handful of counts. The chain joins TRBV7-9 to TRBJ2-3; D may be TRBD2 (6 bases). The germline V and J ends were trimmed by 5 bases and 7 bases, with 16 bases remaining between them. CDR1 and CDR2 (germline): SEHNR, FQNEAQ (reference sequence). This CDR3 is 14 amino acids long. The CDR3 DNA is TGTGCCAGCAGCACCCCGGGACTGCCGTATACGCAGTATTTT. Translating it yields CASSTPGLPYTQYF.

The chain links TRBV28 to TRBJ2-4; tentatively, D is TRBD1 (6 bases). The CDR3 has 13 amino acids. Germline V gene lookup returns CDR1 MDHEN and CDR2 SYDVKM. Deletions cut 8 bases from V and 5 bases from J, with 13 bases between. The CDR3 coding sequence is TGTGCCAGCTTTAGAGAGGGGGAAAACATTCAGTACTTC. It encodes CASFREGENIQYF.

V is TRBV7-2 and J is TRBJ2-5; the D gene is possibly TRBD2 (5 bases). CDR1 and CDR2 from the germline V gene are SGHTA and FQGNSA. This CDR3 contains 14 residues. The V gene lost 0 bases and the J gene lost 3 bases, with 8 bases spanning the gap. CDR3 nucleotide sequence: TGTGCCAGCAGCTTAGCGTGGGGAGAAGAGACCCAGTACTTC. Its translation is CASSLAWGEETQYF.

The chain carries TRBV2 and TRBJ2-1; D possibly corresponds to TRBD2 (6 bases). V was trimmed by 6 bases and J by 1 base, leaving 13 bases between them. Germline assignment: CDR1 SNHLY and CDR2 FYNNEI. The CDR3 loop spans 15 amino acids. The CDR3 spells CASSRSGVSYNEQFF. The CDR3 nucleotides are TGTGCCAGCAGCCGCTCGGGGGTTTCCTACAATGAGCAGTTCTTC.

This clonotype showed up just a few times. The V call is TRBV28, the J call TRBJ2-7; D remains ambiguous. The germline CDR1 and CDR2 sequences are MDHEN and SYDVKM. The CDR3 spans 17 residues. V lost 5 bases, J lost 2 bases, and 22 bases lay in between. CDR3 region: CASSRPSSPTLAYEQYF. CDR3 bases: TGTGCCAGCAGTCGTCCATCCAGCCCCACTCTTGCCTACGAGCAGTACTTC. The whole variable domain, remainder taken from reference TRBV28 and TRBJ2-7, is DVKVTQSSRYLVKRTGEKVFLECVQDMDHENMFWYRQDPGLGLRLIYFSYDVKMKEKGDIPEGYSVSREKKERFSLILESASTNQTSMYLCASSRPSSPTLAYEQYFGPGTRLTVT.

This clonotype came up a few times. This chain joins TRBV11-1 and TRBJ2-7; a possible D gene is TRBD1 (5 bases). The CDR3 length is 14 residues. The germline V gene has CDR1 SGHAT and CDR2 FQDESV (reference sequence). V lost 5 bases and J lost 4, with 15 bases in between. The CDR3 DNA reads TGTGCCAGCAGCCTCCCCAGGGAACCGTACGAGCAGTACTTC. Its protein is CASSLPREPYEQYF.

The CDR3 DNA follows: TGTGCCAGCAGTTATGATAGCGGGGGGAGCACAGATACGCAGTATTTT. Protein: CASSYDSGGSTDTQYF. The gene calls are TRBV7-8 and TRBJ2-3, with 10 bases aligning to TRBD2. With V trimmed by 6 bases and J by 0 bases, 6 bases remained unmatched. This CDR3 region has 16 residues. The germline V gene encodes CDR1 SGHVS and CDR2 FQNEAQ.

V is TRBV2 and J is TRBJ1-3; D may be TRBD1 (6 bases). CDR3 length: 15 residues. CDR1 and CDR2 (germline): SNHLY, FYNNEI. V was trimmed by 3 bases and J by 0 bases, leaving 9 bases between them. The CDR3 is CASSDEGVSGNTIYF. For the CDR3, the DNA is TGTGCCAGCAGTGATGAGGGGGTCTCTGGAAACACCATATATTTT.

The chain recombines TRBV14 with TRBJ2-1; 10 bases are a match to TRBD2. The CDR3 covers 16 residues. Losses at the gene ends were 1 base for V and 9 bases for J; bases not matched to a gene: 9. Looked up from germline, CDR1 is SGHDN and CDR2 is FVKESK. The CDR3 DNA is TGTGCCAGCAGCCAAGTTCAGCGGGAGGGCCGGAGTGAGCAGTTCTTC. Protein sequence: CASSQVQREGRSEQFF.

In this sample, this clonotype turned up a few times. V gene TRBV7-8 combines with J gene TRBJ2-7; 7 nucleotides align to TRBD1. The CDR3 consists of 13 residues. V was clipped by 8 bases and J by 3 bases; unmatched bases: 7. The germline gives CDR1 SGHVS, CDR2 FQNEAQ. The CDR3 reads CASGMGQIYEQYF. CDR3 sequence (DNA): TGTGCCAGCGGGATGGGACAGATCTACGAGCAGTACTTC.

The rearrangement uses TRBV19 and TRBJ2-1; D could derive from TRBD1 or TRBD2 (7 bases each). V lost 6 bases to trimming and J lost 4 bases, with 16 bases between them. CDR1 and CDR2 from the germline V gene are LNHDA and SQIVND (reference sequence). This CDR3 is 15 amino acids long. As DNA, the CDR3 is TGTGCCAGTAGATGGGGGGGACAGCCTTACAATGAGCAGTTCTTC. Its protein is CASRWGGQPYNEQFF. Based on the CDR3 plus reference TRBV19 and TRBJ2-1, the full variable domain is DGGITQSPKYLFRKEGQNVTLSCEQNLNHDAMYWYRQDPGQGLRLIYYSQIVNDFQKGDIAEGYSVSREKKESFPLTVTSAQKNPTAFYLCASRWGGQPYNEQFFGPGTRLTVL.

V gene TRBV4-2 combines with J gene TRBJ1-2, with D unclear. Trimming took 1 base from V and 2 from J, leaving 8 bases between them. CDR1 LGHNA and CDR2 YNFKEQ come from the germline V gene. The length of the CDR3 is 14 residues. The CDR3: CASSQGYTNYGYTF. As DNA, the CDR3 is TGTGCCAGCAGCCAAGGATACACGAACTATGGCTACACCTTC.

This clonotype has only a few counts. The rearrangement links TRBV5-1 to TRBJ1-3; tentative D call: TRBD1 (5 bases). The CDR3 extends over 14 amino acids. Germline V gives CDR1 SGHRS, CDR2 YFSETQ. The germline V and J ends were trimmed by 5 bases and 2 bases, with 11 bases remaining between them. The CDR3 reads CASRTGTTGNTIYF. The DNA for the CDR3 is TGCGCCAGCAGAACCGGGACCACTGGAAACACCATATATTTT. Based on the CDR3 plus reference TRBV5-1 and TRBJ1-3, the full variable domain is KAGVTQTPRYLIKTRGQQVTLSCSPISGHRSVSWYQQTPGQGLQFLFEYFSETQRNKGNFPGRFSGRQFSNSRSEMNVSTLELGDSALYLCASRTGTTGNTIYFGEGSWLTVV.

There are a few counts of this clonotype. The rearrangement links TRBV11-2 to TRBJ1-1, with 9 bases aligning to TRBD1. Trimming removed 9 bases from V and 0 bases from J; junction bases left unmatched: 20. This CDR3 region has 19 residues. CDR1 and CDR2 from the germline V gene are SGHAT and FQNNGV. The CDR3, as DNA: TGTGCCAGTTCAGACCGCTCCGGTTGGACAGGGGTCGTGAACACTGAAGCTTTCTTT. Translation gives CASSDRSGWTGVVNTEAFF.

This chain links TRBV7-8 with TRBJ1-2, with unresolved D. The CDR3 is made up of 16 amino acids. The germline gives CDR1 SGHVS, CDR2 FQNEAQ. V was clipped by 4 bases and J by 0 bases, with 15 bases between them. DNA for the CDR3: TGTGCCAGCAGCTCGCGTCTGGACGGAGCTAACTATGGCTACACCTTC. It is translated as CASSSRLDGANYGYTF.

The rearrangement joins TRBV3-1 to TRBJ2-1; D gene uncertain. Trimming shortened V by 4 bases and J by 0 bases, and 13 bases separated the two germline ends. Germline V lookup: CDR1 LGHDT, CDR2 YNNKEL (reference sequence). The CDR3 has 16 amino acids. DNA of the CDR3: TGTGCCAGCAGCCCCCCCGCTCCTAGCTCCTACAATGAGCAGTTCTTC. It is translated as CASSPPAPSSYNEQFF.

This clonotype was found a few times. This chain connects TRBV5-1 to TRBJ2-7, with D possibly being TRBD1 (6 bases). Germline V CDR1 and CDR2: SGHRS, YFSETQ. This CDR3 region has 13 residues. Trimming removed 3 bases at V and 4 bases at J, with 11 bases between. As DNA, the CDR3 is TGCGCCAGCAGCTGGGACACCGGTTACGAGCAGTACTTC. It is translated as CASSWDTGYEQYF.

The chain recombines TRBV3-1 with TRBJ2-6; no firm D call. V lost 2 bases and J 0 bases, leaving 14 bases between the germline ends. The CDR3 is 18 amino acids. Germline CDR1 is LGHDT and CDR2 is YNNKEL (reference sequence). Here the CDR3 DNA reads TGTGCCAGCAGCCAACTGGCAGGCCTCGGCTCTGGGGCCAACGTCCTGACTTTC. As protein: CASSQLAGLGSGANVLTF. Drawing the rest from reference TRBV3-1 and TRBJ2-6, the complete variable domain is DTAVSQTPKYLVTQMGNDKSIKCEQNLGHDTMYWYKQDSKKFLKIMFSYNNKELIINETVPNRFSPKSPDKAHLNLHINSLELGDSAVYFCASSQLAGLGSGANVLTFGAGSRLTVL.